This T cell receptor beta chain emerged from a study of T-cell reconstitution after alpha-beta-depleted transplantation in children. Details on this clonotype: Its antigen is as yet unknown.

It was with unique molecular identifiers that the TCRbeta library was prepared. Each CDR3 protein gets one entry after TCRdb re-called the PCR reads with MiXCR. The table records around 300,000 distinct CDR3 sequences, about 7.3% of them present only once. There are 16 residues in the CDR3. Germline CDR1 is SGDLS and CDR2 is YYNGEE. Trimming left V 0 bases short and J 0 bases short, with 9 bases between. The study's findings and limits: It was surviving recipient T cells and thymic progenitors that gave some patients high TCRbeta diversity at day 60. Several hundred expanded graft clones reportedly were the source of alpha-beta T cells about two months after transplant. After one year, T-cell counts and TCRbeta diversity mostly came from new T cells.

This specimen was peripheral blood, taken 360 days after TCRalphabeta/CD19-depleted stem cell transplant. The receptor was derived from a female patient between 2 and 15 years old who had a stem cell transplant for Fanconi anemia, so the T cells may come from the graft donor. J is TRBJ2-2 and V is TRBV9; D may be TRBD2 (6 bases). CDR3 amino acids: CASSVVAASNTGELFF. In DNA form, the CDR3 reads TGTGCCAGCAGCGTAGTAGCGGCTTCGAACACCGGGGAGCTGTTTTTT.